This T cell receptor (beta chain) stems from a study of blood T cell repertoires in COVID-19. As handled by the study authors: Nucleated cell number was recorded as an estimate derived from reference gene primer amplification. The repertoire was sequenced with immunoSEQ multiplex PCR; TCRdb's copy has only in-frame clones and lacks some. V and J calls and clone size are given by that table; D and trimming were obtained from the DNA. The sample lists more than 300,000 clones, more than 70% seen once, with 8.5% to 12% in the top ten. Trimming cost V 0 bases and J 1 base, with 7 bases left between them. The CDR3 is 15 amino acids. The germline gives CDR1 SGHTA, CDR2 FQGTGA.

The chain has TRBV7-3 and TRBJ1-5, with a tentative D call TRBD1 (6 bases). The clonotype comes from a woman in her 30s with COVID-19, enrolled during active disease. What was sequenced was peripheral blood. CDR3 amino acids: CASSLTGQSNQPQHF. The CDR3 DNA reads as TGTGCCAGCAGCTTAACGGGACAAAGCAATCAGCCCCAGCATTTT.